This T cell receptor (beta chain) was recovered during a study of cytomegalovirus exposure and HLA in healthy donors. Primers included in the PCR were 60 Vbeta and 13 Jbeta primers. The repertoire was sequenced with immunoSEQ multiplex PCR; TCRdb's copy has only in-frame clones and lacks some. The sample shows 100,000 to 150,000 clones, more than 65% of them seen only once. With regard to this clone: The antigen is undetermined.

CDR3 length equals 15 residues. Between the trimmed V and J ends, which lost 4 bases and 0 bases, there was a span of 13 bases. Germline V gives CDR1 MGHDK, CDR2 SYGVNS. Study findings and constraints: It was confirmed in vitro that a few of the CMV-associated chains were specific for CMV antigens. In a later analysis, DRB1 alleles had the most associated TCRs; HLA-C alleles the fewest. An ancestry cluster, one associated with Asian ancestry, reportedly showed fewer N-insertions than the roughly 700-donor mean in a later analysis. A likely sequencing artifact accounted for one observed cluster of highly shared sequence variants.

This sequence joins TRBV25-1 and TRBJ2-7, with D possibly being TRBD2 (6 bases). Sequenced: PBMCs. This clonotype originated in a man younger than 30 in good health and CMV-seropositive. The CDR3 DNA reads TGTGCCAGCAGTGCCTCTGAGCGGGTCTCCTACGAGCAGTACTTC. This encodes CASSASERVSYEQYF.